The present entry profiles one T cell receptor (beta chain) with its context. Antigen specificity is unknown. The V end lost 7 bases, the J end lost 5 bases, and 21 bases lay between the germline ends. The CDR3 is 16 amino acids. Germline CDR1 LNHDA, CDR2 SQIVND (reference sequence). The investigators sampled blood at baseline, at cycle 4 day 1, and at cycle 7 day 1. This sample was taken from a study of OX40 agonist ivuxolimab in advanced cancers. In the study overall: The diagnoses of dose-escalation patients were hepatocellular carcinoma, melanoma, renal cell or head and neck cancer. With a range of roughly 20 to 80, age averaged approximately 60 years, and about 80% were male. Study-level points and caveats: Expanded clones belonging to CD8+ T cells outnumbered, on average, those of CD4+.

Generated by immunoSEQ multiplex PCR, the TCRdb table keeps only in-frame clones and is missing some. The table records around 82,000 clones, around 90% of them present only once. This specimen was CD4+ or CD8+ T cells sorted from blood, taken in a trial of the OX40 agonist ivuxolimab. This sequence originates from an adult with an advanced solid tumor such as melanoma, head and neck, liver or kidney cancer. The rearrangement uses TRBV19 and TRBJ2-1; weak D call: TRBD2 (5 bases). The CDR3 reads CASTRGLVAFNNEQFF. In DNA, the CDR3 is TGTGCCAGTACCAGAGGGTTAGTAGCGTTCAACAATGAGCAGTTCTTC.